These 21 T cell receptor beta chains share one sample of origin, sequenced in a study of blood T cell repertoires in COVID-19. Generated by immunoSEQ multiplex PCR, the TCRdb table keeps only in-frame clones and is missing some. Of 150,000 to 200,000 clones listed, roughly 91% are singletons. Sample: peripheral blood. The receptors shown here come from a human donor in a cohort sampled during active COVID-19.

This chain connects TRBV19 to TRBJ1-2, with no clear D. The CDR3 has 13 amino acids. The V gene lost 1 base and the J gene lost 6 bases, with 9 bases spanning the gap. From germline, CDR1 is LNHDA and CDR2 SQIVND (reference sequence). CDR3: CASSIAAGNGYTF. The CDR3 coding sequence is TGTGCCAGTAGTATAGCAGCGGGGAATGGCTACACCTTC.

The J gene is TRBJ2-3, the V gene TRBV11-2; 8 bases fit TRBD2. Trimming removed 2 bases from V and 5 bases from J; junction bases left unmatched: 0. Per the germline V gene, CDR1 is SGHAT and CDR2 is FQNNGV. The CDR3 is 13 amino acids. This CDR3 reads CASSLLAGDTQYF. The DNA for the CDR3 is TGTGCCAGCAGCTTACTAGCGGGAGATACGCAGTATTTT.

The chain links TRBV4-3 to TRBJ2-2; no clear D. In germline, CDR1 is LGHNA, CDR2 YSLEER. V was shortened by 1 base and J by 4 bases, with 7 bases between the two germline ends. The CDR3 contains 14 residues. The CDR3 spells CASSQAPLTGELFF. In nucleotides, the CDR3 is TGCGCCAGCAGCCAAGCCCCCCTCACCGGGGAGCTGTTTTTT.

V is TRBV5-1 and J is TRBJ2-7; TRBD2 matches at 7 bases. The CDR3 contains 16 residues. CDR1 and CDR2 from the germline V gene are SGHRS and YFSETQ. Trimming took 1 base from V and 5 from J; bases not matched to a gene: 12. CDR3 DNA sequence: TGCGCCAGCAGCTTGCAGCCCGGCGGGAGCGGTAACGAGCAGTACTTC. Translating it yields CASSLQPGGSGNEQYF.

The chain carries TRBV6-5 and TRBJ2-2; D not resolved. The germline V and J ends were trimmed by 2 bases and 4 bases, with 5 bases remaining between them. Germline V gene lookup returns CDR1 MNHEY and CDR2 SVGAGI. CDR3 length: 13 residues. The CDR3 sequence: CASSYPFTGELFF. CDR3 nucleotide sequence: TGTGCCAGCAGTTACCCTTTCACCGGGGAGCTGTTTTTT.

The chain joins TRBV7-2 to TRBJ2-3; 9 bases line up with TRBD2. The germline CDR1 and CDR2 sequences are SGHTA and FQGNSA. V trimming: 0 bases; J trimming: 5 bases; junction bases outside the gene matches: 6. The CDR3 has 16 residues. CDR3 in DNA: TGTGCCAGCAGCTTAGCTAGCGGGGGCGGGGGAGATACGCAGTATTTT. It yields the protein CASSLASGGGGDTQYF.

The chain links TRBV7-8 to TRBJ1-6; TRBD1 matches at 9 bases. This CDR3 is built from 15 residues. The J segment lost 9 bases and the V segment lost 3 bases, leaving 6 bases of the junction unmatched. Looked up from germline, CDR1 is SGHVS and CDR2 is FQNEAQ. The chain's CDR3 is CASSLKTGGSSPLHF. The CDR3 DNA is TGTGCCAGCAGCTTGAAGACAGGGGGAAGTTCACCCCTCCACTTT.

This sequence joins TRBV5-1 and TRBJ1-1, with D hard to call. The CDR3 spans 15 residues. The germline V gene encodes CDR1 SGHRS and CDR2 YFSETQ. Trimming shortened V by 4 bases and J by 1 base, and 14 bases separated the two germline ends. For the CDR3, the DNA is TGCGCCAGCAGCCTCCAGGCAGGTGCGAACACTGAAGCTTTCTTT. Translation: CASSLQAGANTEAFF.

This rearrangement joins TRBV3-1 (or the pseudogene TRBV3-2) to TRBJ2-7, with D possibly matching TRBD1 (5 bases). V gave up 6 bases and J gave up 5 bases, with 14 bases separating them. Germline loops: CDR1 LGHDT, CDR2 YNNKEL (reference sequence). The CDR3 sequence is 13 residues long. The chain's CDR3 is CASRRGSTDEQYF. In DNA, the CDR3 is TGTGCCAGCAGAAGGGGTTCCACGGACGAGCAGTACTTC.

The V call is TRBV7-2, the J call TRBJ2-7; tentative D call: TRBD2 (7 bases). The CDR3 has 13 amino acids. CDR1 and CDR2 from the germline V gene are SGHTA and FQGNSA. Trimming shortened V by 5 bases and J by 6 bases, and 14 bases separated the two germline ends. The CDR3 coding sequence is TGTGCCAGCAGCGGAGGGGGGGCGCTCGAGCAGTACTTC. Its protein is CASSGGGALEQYF.

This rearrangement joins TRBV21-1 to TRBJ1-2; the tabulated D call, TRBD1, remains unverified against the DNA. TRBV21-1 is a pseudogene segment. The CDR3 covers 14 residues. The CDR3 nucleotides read TGTGCCAGCAGCTCGGGACAGGCGTACTATGGCTACACCTTC. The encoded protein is CASSSGQAYYGYTF.

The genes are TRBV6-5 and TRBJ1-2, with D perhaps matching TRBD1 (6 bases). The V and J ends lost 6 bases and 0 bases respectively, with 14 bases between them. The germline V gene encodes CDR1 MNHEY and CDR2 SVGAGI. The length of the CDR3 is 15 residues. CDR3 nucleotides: TGTGCCAGCAGATTTACAGGGATCACTAACTATGGCTACACCTTC. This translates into CASRFTGITNYGYTF.

CDR3 nucleotides: TGCGCCAGCAGCTTGTTACTAGCGGGCAACAATGAGCAGTTCTTC. It is translated as CASSLLLAGNNEQFF. The gene calls are TRBV5-1 and TRBJ2-1, with 9 bases fitting TRBD2. The trim removed 1 base at V and 5 bases at J, leaving 4 bases unmatched. CDR1 is SGHRS, CDR2 YFSETQ, per germline. This CDR3 has 15 amino acids.

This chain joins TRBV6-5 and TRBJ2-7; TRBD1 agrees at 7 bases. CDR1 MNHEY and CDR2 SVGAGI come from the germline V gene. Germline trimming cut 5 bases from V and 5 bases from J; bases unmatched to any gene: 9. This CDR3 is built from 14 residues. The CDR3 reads CASSQHRGKNEQYF. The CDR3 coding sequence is TGTGCCAGCAGTCAGCACAGGGGAAAGAACGAGCAGTACTTC.

CDR3 nucleotide sequence: TGTGCCAGCCTTGAGACAGGCTCCTACGAGCAGTACTTC. This gives the protein CASLETGSYEQYF. J is TRBJ2-7 and V is TRBV12-3 or TRBV12-4, with TRBD1 as a possible D gene (6 bases). The V end was cut by 8 bases, the J end by 0 bases, with 11 bases between. The CDR3 sequence is 13 residues long.

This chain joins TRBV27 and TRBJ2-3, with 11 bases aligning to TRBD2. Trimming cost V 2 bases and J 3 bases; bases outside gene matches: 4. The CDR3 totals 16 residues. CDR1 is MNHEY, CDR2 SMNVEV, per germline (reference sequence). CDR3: CASSLIAGGPTDTQYF. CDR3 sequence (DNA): TGTGCCAGCAGTTTAATAGCGGGGGGGCCAACAGATACGCAGTATTTT.

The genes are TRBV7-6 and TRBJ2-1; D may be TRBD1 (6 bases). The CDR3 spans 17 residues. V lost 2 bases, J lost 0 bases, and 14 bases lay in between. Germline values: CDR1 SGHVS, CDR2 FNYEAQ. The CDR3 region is CASSLYQGSSSYNEQFF. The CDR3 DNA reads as TGTGCCAGCAGCTTATATCAGGGGTCTAGCTCCTACAATGAGCAGTTCTTC.

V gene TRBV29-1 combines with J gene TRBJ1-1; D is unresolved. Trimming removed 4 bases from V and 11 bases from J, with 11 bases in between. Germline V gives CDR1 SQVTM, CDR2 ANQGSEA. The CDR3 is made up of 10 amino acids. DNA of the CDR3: TGCAGCGTTGTTCTATCAGCGGCTTTCTTT. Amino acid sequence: CSVVLSAAFF.

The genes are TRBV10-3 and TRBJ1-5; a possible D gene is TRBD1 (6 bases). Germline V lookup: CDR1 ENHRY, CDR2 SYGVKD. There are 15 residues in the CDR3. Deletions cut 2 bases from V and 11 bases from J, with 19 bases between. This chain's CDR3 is CAISEDGQSLRAQHF. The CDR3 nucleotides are TGTGCCATCAGTGAGGATGGACAGAGCCTACGGGCCCAGCATTTT.

This CDR3 reads CAISDFPFEQYF. CDR3 DNA: TGTGCCATCAGTGACTTTCCCTTCGAGCAGTACTTC. The chain links TRBV10-3 to TRBJ2-7; no definite D call. This CDR3 is 12 amino acids long. The germline V and J ends were trimmed by 3 bases and 6 bases, with 9 bases remaining between them. Germline-derived CDR1 and CDR2 are ENHRY and SYGVKD.

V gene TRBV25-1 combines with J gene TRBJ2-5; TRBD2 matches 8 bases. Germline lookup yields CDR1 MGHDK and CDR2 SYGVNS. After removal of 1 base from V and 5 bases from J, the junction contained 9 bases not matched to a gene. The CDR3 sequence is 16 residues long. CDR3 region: CASSELGSGKMETQYF. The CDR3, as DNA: TGTGCCAGCAGTGAATTAGGTAGCGGGAAGATGGAGACCCAGTACTTC.